The TCR beta chain described here comes from a study of shared clonotypes between healthy human individuals. Method: immunoSEQ multiplex PCR; TCRdb's copy keeps in-frame clones and lacks some. The table has about 1.4 million clones, more than 95% seen once; the top ten hold over 1%. CDR1 is LNHDA and CDR2 is SQIVND in the germline V gene (reference sequence). With 5 bases clipped from V and 2 bases from J, the junction kept 5 bases outside the gene matches. This CDR3 has 14 residues. The sequence was collected from a man aged 25 to 40 in good health. Sample: naive CD4+ T cells sorted from blood. Stated subset: CD45RA+ positively selected. This chain uses TRBV19 with TRBJ2-7; 8 nucleotides align to TRBD2. The DNA for the CDR3 is TGTGCCAGTAGTCTGAGCGGGAGCCCCTACGAGCAGTACTTC. This sequence encodes CASSLSGSPYEQYF.